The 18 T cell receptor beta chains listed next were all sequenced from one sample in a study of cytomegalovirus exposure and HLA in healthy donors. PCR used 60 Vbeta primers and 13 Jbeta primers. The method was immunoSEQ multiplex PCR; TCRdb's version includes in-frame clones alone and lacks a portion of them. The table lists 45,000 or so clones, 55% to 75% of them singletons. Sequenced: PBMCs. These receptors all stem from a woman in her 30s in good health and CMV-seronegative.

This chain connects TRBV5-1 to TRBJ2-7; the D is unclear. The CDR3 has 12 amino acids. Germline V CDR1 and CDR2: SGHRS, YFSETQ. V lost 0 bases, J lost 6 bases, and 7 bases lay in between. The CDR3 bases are TGCGCCAGCAGCTTGGTGAGTTCCGAGCAGTACTTC. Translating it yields CASSLVSSEQYF.

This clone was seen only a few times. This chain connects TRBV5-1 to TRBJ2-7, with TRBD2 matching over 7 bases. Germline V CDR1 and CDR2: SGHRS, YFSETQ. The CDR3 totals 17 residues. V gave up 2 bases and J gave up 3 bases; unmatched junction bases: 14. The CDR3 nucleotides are TGCGCCAGCAGCTTCGCGGCCCAGGGCGGGGGAGTCTACGAGCAGTACTTC. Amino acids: CASSFAAQGGGVYEQYF.

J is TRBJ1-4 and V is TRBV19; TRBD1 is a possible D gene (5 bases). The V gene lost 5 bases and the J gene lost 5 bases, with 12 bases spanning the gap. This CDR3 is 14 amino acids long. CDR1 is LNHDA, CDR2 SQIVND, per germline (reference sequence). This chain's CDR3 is CASSGGGENEKLFF. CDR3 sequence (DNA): TGTGCCAGTAGTGGCGGGGGAGAGAATGAAAAACTGTTTTTT.

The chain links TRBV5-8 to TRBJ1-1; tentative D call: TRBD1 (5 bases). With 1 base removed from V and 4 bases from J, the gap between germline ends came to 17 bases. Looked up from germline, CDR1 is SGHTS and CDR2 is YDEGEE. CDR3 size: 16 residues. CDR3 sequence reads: CASSLQGFGWGTEAFF. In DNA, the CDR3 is TGTGCCAGCAGCTTGCAGGGTTTTGGGTGGGGCACTGAAGCTTTCTTT.

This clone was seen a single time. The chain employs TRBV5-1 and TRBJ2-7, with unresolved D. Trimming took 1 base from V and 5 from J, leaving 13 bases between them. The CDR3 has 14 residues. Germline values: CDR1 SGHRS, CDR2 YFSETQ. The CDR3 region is CASSLRGTTDEQYF. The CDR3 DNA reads TGCGCCAGCAGCTTGCGAGGTACTACGGACGAGCAGTACTTC.

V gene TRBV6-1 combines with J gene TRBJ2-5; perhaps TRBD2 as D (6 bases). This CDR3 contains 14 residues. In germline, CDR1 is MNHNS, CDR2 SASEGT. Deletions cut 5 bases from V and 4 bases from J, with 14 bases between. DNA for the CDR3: TGTGCCAGCAGTCCCAGCGGGCTAGCAGAGACCCAGTACTTC. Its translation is CASSPSGLAETQYF.

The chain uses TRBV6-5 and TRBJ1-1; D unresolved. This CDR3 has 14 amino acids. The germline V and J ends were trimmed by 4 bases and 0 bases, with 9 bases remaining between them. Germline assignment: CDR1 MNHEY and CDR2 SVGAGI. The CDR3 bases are TGTGCCAGCAGTTTCAAGACACTGAACACTGAAGCTTTCTTT. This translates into CASSFKTLNTEAFF.

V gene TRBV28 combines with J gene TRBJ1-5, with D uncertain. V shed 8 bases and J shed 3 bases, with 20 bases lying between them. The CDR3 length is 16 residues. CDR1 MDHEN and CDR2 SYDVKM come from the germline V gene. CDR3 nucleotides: TGTGCCAGCGGATTCCACGGCGGCGGGGACAATCAGCCCCAGCATTTT. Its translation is CASGFHGGGDNQPQHF.

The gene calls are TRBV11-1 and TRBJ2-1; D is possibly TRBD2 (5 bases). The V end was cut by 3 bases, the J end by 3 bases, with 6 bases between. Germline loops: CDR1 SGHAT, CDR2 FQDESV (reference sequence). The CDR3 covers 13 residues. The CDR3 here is CASSFDYYNEQFF. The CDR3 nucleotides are TGTGCCAGCAGCTTTGACTACTACAATGAGCAGTTCTTC.

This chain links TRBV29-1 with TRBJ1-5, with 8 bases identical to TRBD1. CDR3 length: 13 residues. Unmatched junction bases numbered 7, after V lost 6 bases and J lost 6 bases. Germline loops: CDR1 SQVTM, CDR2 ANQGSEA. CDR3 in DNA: TGCAGCGTAAAAGGACAGGGAGGTCAGCCCCAGCATTTT. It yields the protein CSVKGQGGQPQHF.

Written as DNA, the CDR3 is TGTGCCATAGGGACAGGGGCCCTTAGCAATCAGCCCCAGCATTTT. Protein product: CAIGTGALSNQPQHF. V and J are TRBV10-3 and TRBJ1-5; TRBD1 matches at 10 bases. V shed 9 bases, J shed 0 bases, and the junction held 5 bases outside the gene matches. Germline V gene data show CDR1 as ENHRY and CDR2 as SYGVKD. The CDR3 is 15 residues long.

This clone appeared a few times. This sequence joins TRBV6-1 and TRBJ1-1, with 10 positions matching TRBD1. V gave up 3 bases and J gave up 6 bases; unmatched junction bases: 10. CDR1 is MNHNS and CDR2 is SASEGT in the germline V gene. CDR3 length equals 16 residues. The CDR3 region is CASSDLPGQGKAEAFF. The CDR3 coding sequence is TGTGCCAGCAGTGACCTCCCGGGACAGGGGAAGGCTGAAGCTTTCTTT.

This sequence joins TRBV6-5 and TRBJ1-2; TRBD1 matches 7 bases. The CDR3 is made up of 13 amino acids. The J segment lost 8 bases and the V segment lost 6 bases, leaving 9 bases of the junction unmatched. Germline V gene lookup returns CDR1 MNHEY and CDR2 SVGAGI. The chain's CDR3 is CASSPDRDRGYTF. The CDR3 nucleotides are TGTGCCAGCAGCCCAGACAGGGATCGCGGCTACACCTTC.

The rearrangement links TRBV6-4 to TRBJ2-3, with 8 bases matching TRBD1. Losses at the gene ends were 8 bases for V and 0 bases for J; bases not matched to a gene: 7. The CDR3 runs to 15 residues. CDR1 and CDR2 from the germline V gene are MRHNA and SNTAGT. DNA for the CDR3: TGTGCCAGCTCTCCGGGACAGGACAGCACAGATACGCAGTATTTT. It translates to CASSPGQDSTDTQYF.

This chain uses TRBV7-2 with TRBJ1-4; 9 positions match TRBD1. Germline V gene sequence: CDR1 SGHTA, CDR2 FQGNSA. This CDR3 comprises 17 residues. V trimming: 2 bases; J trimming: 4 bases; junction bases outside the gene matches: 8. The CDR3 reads CASSLQAGTGINEKLFF. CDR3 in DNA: TGTGCCAGCAGCTTACAGGCCGGGACAGGGATTAATGAAAAACTGTTTTTT.

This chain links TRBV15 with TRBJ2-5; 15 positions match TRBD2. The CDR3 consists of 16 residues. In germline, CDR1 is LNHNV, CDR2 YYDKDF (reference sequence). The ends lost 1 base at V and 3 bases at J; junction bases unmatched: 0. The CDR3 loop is CATSRGTSGGEETQYF. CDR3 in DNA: TGTGCCACCAGCAGAGGGACTAGCGGGGGGGAAGAGACCCAGTACTTC.

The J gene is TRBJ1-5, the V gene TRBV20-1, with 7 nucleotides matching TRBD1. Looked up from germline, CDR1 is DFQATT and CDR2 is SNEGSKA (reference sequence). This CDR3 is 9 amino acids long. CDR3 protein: CRSQGFLHF. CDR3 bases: TGCAGGTCACAGGGGTTTCTGCATTTT.

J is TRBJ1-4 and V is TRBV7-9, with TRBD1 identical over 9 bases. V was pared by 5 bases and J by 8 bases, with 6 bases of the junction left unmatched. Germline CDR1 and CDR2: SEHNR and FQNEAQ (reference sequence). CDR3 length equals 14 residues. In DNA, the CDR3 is TGTGCCAGCAGCGGGGGACAGGGAGGGGAAAAACTGTTTTTT. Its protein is CASSGGQGGEKLFF.